This T cell receptor beta chain was documented in a study of T cell responses to AZD1222 COVID-19 vaccine. Broader study findings: Two AZD1222 doses significantly raised spike-specific TCR breadth and depth over controls. Researchers took repertoire samples only after the peak T cell response had come.

Only in-frame clones appear in the TCRdb table, and some are missing; sequencing was by immunoSEQ multiplex PCR. The profile shows approximately 92,000 clones, 91% of them singletons. A remark on this clone: What it binds is unknown.

Material: peripheral blood, obtained on day 0 of AZD1222 vaccination. The receptor's source is an adult in good health.

The CDR3, as DNA: TGCAGCGTTGGTTCAGCAGGGGATGGCTACACCTTC. Protein product: CSVGSAGDGYTF. V is TRBV29-1 and J is TRBJ1-2; weak D call: TRBD1 (6 bases). The CDR3 sequence is 12 residues long. V shed 4 bases and J shed 6 bases, with 12 bases lying between them. Germline-derived CDR1 and CDR2 are SQVTM and ANQGSEA.